The sequence of this T cell receptor beta chain was determined in a study of circulating and synovial CD4+ cells in juvenile arthritis. Only in-frame clones appear in the TCRdb table, and some are missing; sequencing was by immunoSEQ multiplex PCR. The table records about 30,000 clones, just over 90% of them present only once. Study-wide points: Circulating pathogenic-like and bulk T cells looked alike by Vbeta family usage. These blood cells shared more CDR3 sequences with synovium than bulk blood. Some such blood samples were as oligoclonal as synovium. Bulk blood CD4 samples held at least an order of magnitude more or fewer genomes than CPL.

About this clone itself: Its antigen is undetermined.

Trimming at V came to 3 bases and at J to 5 bases, leaving 3 bases not matched to a gene. Per the germline V gene, CDR1 is KGHSH and CDR2 is LQKENI. CDR3 length equals 15 residues. Sequenced: CD4+ T cells from blood. The chain couples TRBV18 to TRBJ2-1; TRBD2 agrees at 11 bases. The sequence was collected from a human donor with juvenile idiopathic arthritis. The CDR3 DNA reads as TGTGCCAGCTCACCGACTAGCGGGACAGACAATGAGCAGTTCTTC. Protein: CASSPTSGTDNEQFF.